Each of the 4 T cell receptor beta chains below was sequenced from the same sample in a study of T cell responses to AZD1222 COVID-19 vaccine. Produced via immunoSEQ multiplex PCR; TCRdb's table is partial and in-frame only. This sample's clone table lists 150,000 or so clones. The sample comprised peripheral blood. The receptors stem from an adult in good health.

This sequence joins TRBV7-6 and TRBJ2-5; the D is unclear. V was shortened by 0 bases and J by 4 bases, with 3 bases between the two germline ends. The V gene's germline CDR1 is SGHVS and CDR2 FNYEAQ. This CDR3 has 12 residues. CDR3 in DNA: TGTGCCAGCAGCTTAGCGCGAGAGACCCAGTACTTC. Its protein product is CASSLARETQYF.

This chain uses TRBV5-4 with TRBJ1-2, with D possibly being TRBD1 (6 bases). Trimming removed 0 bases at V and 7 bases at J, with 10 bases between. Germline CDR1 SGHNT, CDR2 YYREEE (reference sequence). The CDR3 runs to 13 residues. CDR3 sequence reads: CASSLVAGAGYTF. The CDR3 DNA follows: TGTGCCAGCAGCTTGGTAGCGGGGGCTGGCTACACCTTC.

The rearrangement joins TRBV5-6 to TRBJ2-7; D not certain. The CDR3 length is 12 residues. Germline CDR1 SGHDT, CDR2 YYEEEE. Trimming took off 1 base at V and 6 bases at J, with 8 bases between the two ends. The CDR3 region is CASSLIVGEQYF. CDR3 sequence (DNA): TGTGCCAGCAGCTTGATCGTTGGCGAGCAGTACTTC.

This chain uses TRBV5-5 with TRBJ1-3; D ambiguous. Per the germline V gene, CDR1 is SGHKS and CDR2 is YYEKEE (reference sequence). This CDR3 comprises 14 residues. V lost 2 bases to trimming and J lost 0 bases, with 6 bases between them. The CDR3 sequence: CASSFGSSGNTIYF. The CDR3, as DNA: TGTGCCAGCAGCTTTGGGAGCTCTGGAAACACCATATATTTT.